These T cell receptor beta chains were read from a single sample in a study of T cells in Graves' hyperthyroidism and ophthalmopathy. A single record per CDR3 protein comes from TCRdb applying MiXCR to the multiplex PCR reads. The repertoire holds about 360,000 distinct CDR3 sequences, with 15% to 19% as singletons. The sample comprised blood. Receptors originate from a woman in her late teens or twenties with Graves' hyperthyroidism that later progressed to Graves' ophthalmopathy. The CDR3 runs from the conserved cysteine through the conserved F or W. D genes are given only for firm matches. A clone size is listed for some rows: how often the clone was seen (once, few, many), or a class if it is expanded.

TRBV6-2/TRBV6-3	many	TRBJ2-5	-	CASSLGPYMEGETQYF	TGTGCCAGCAGTTTAGGCCCGTACATGGAGGGAGAGACCCAGTACTTC
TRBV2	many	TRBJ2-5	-	CASRLTWSETQYF	TGTGCCAGCAGACTAACCTGGAGTGAGACCCAGTACTTC
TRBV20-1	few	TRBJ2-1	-	CSARGSYNEQFF	TGCAGTGCTAGGGGTTCCTACAATGAGCAGTTCTTC
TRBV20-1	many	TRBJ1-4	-	CSAKTGEKLFF	TGCAGTGCGAAGACGGGGGAAAAACTGTTTTTT
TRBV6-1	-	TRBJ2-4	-	CASSEVGVSIQYF	TGTGCCAGCAGTGAAGTTGGGGTGAGCATTCAGTACTTC
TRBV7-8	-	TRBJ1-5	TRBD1	CASSIQTDRGSNQPQHF	TGTGCCAGCAGCATACAAACAGACAGGGGCAGCAATCAGCCCCAGCATTTT
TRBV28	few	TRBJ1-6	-	CASSPLDSENSPLHF	TGTGCCAGCAGCCCACTTGACTCAGAGAATTCACCCCTCCACTTT
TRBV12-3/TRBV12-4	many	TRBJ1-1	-	CASSFGGNSVLAFF	TGTGCCAGCAGTTTCGGAGGTAACTCTGTATTGGCTTTCTTT
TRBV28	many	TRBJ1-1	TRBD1	CASSHRDREMYTEAFF	TGTGCCAGCAGCCACCGGGACAGGGAAATGTACACTGAAGCTTTCTTT
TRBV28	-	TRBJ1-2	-	CASSLSLGRPNYGYTF	TGTGCCAGCAGTCTCTCCCTTGGGCGGCCTAACTATGGCTACACCTTC
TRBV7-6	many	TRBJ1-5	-	CASSSGGQYSNQPQHF	TGTGCCAGCAGCTCCGGAGGACAGTATAGCAATCAGCCCCAGCATTTT
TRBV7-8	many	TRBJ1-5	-	CASSLEAGGNQPQHF	TGTGCCAGCAGCTTAGAGGCAGGGGGCAATCAGCCCCAGCATTTT
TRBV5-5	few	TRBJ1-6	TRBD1	CASRRTGASSYNSPLHF	TGTGCCAGCAGACGGACAGGCGCTAGCTCCTATAATTCACCCCTCCACTTT
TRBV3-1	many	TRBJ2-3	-	CASSQAASTDTQYF	TGTGCCAGCAGCCAAGCTGCTTCCACGGATACGCAGTATTTT
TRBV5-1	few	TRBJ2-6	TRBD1	CASSRDRGPISGANVLTF	TGCGCCAGCAGCCGGGACAGGGGGCCCATCTCTGGGGCCAACGTCCTGACTTTC
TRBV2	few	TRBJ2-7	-	CASSGAVQYF	TGTGCCAGCAGTGGGGCCGTGCAGTACTTC
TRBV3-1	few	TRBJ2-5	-	CASSQRLGGRETQYF	TGTGCCAGCAGCCAACGGCTGGGGGGACGAGAGACCCAGTACTTC
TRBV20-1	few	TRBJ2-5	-	CSASGTKETQYF	TGCAGTGCTAGCGGCACCAAAGAGACCCAGTACTTC
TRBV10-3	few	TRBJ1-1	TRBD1	CAIRDSNRGDTEAFF	TGTGCCATCAGAGATTCGAACAGGGGGGACACTGAAGCTTTCTTT
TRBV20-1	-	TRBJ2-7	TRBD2	CSARGPEGLAGGEQYF	TGCAGTGCTAGAGGTCCTGAGGGACTAGCGGGAGGCGAGCAGTACTTC
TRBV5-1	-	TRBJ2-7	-	CASSLGLGPSYEQYF	TGTGCCAGCAGCTTGGGTCTCGGACCGTCCTACGAGCAGTACTTC
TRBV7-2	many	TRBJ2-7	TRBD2	CASSLGSGGRFNEQYF	TGTGCCAGCAGCTTAGGGAGCGGGGGGCGCTTCAACGAGCAGTACTTC
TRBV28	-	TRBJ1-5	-	CASRGGTSNQPQHF	TGTGCCAGCAGGGGGGGAACTAGCAATCAGCCCCAGCATTTT
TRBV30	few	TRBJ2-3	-	CAWRPWAGADTQYF	TGTGCCTGGAGGCCCTGGGCAGGGGCGGATACGCAGTATTTT
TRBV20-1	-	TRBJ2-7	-	CSATFGSRYNEQYF	TGCAGTGCTACCTTCGGGAGTAGGTACAATGAGCAGTACTTC
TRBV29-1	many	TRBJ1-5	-	CSVEVTGAGQPQHF	TGCAGCGTTGAAGTAACAGGTGCGGGTCAGCCCCAGCATTTT
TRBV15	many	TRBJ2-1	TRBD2	CATSSPWTSGSLEQFF	TGTGCCACCAGCAGCCCTTGGACTAGCGGGAGTCTTGAGCAGTTCTTC
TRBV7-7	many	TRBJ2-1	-	CASSQGQDNEQFF	TGTGCTAGCAGCCAGGGACAAGACAATGAGCAGTTCTTC
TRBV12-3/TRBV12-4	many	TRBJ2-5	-	CASNYAAGPTETQYF	TGTGCCAGCAACTACGCGGCAGGGCCGACAGAGACCCAGTACTTC